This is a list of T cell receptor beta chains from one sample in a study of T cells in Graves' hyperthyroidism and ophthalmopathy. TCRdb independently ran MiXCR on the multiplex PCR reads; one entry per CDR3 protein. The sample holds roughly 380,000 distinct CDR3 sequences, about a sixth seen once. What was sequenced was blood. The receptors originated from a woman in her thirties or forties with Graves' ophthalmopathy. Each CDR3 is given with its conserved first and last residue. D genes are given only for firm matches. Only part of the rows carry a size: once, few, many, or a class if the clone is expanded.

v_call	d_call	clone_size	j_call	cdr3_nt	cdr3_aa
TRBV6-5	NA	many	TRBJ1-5	TGTGCCAGCAGTCCAAGAGGGGCCATAAGCAATCAGCCCCAGCATTTT	CASSPRGAISNQPQHF
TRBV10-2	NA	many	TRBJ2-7	TGCGCCAGCAGTGAGGTACGAAGAGGGGTCGAGCAGTACTTC	CASSEVRRGVEQYF
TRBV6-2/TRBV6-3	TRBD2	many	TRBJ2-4	TGTGCCAGCAGTAGGGCTAGCGGGAGTTACGGGTTGGACATTCAGTACTTC	CASSRASGSYGLDIQYF
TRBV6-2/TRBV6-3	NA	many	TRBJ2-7	TGTGCCAGCAGTTTAGGACCCACGTATGGCGAGCAGTACTTC	CASSLGPTYGEQYF
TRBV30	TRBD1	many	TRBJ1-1	TGTGCCTGGAGTGTAGCAAGGACAGGGAACACTGAAGCTTTCTTT	CAWSVARTGNTEAFF
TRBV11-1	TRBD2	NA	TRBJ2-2	TGTGCCAGCAGCTTACTAGCGGGCCTAAGTGGGGCCGGGGAGCTGTTTTTT	CASSLLAGLSGAGELFF
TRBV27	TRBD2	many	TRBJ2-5	TGTGCCAGCAGTCCCCGGGGAGGGCGGGAGACCCAGTACTTC	CASSPRGGRETQYF
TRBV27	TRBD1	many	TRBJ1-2	TGTGCCAGCAGTCCATTTCCGGACAGGGCTGGGGGCTACACCTTC	CASSPFPDRAGGYTF
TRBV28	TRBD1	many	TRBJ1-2	TGTGCCAGCAGTCGCTATACAGGGGGCGGGTCTGGCTACACCTTC	CASSRYTGGGSGYTF
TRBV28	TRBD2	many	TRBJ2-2	TGTGCCAGCAGGTCCCCCGGACTAGCGGGGACCGGGGAGCTGTTTTTT	CASRSPGLAGTGELFF
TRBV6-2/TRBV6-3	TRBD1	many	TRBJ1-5	TGTGCCAGCAGATCCCCCGGGACAGGGTTCGTTCAGCCCCAGCATTTT	CASRSPGTGFVQPQHF
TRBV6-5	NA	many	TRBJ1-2	TGTGCCAGCAAGGTGGGGAGCGGTGGCTACACCTTC	CASKVGSGGYTF
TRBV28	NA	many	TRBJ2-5	TGTGCCAGCGGCGACGGGGCCGGGGCCCGACTTTCCAAGACCCAGTACTTC	CASGDGAGARLSKTQYF
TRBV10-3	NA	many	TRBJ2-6	TGTGCCATCAGTGAAAGAGGGTCTGGGGCCAACGTCCTGACTTTC	CAISERGSGANVLTF
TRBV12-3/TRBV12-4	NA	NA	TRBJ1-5	TGTGCCAGCTCCTCCTCACGGGGGAGGGGAAATAGCAATCAGCCCCAGCATTTT	CASSSSRGRGNSNQPQHF
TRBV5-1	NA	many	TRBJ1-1	TGCGCCAGCAGCTTGGAGGGACCGACCCATGAAGCTTTCTTT	CASSLEGPTHEAFF
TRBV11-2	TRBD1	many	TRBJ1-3	TGTGCCAGCAGCTCGATACGGGACAGGGCCAACACCATATATTTT	CASSSIRDRANTIYF
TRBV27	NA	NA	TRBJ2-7	TGTGCCAGCAAGTTACAGGGCAGCTCCTACGAGCAGTACTTC	CASKLQGSSYEQYF
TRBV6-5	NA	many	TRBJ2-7	TGTGCCAGCGCATACGGTCCCCTGGAGCAGTACTTC	CASAYGPLEQYF
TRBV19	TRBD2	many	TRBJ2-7	TGTGCCAGTAGCCATAATAGCGGGAGCGACGAGCAGTACTTC	CASSHNSGSDEQYF
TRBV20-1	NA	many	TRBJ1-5	TGCAGTGCTAGAAATTACAGGGATGAGGAGCAGCCCCAGCATTTT	CSARNYRDEEQPQHF
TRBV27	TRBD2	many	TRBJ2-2	TGTGCCAGCAGGGACCTAGGGACTAGCGGGAAAAACGGGGAGCTGTTTTTT	CASRDLGTSGKNGELFF
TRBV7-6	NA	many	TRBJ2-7	TGTGCCAGCAGCCCCGGGACGGGGACCCACGAGCAGTACTTC	CASSPGTGTHEQYF
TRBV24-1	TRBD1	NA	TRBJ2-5	TGTGCCACCAGTGAGGGGGGGACAGGGACCCAAGAGACCCAGTACTTC	CATSEGGTGTQETQYF
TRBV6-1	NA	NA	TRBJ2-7	TGTGCCAGCAGTGAATGGAGCTACTACGAGCAGTACTTC	CASSEWSYYEQYF
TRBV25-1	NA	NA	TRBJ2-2	TGTGCCAGCGCCGGACAGTCCGGGGAGCTGTTTTTT	CASAGQSGELFF
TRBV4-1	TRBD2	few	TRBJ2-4	TGCGCCAGCAGCCAAGATGCGGGGACTAGTGGTGACATTCAGTACTTC	CASSQDAGTSGDIQYF
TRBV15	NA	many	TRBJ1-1	TGTGCCACCAGCAGAGATTATGCTGAAGCTTTCTTT	CATSRDYAEAFF
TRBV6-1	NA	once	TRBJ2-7	TGTGCCAGCACCCGGGACTTACGCTACGAGCAGTACTTC	CASTRDLRYEQYF
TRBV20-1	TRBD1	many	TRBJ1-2	TGCAGTGCTAGAAGGACAGGACTGGGGGGCTATGGCTACACCTTC	CSARRTGLGGYGYTF
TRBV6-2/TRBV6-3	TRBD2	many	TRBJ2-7	TGTGCCAGCAGTTACGGTGTCGGGAGGGATCCCTACGAGCAGTACTTC	CASSYGVGRDPYEQYF
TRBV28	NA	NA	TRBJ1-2	TGTGCCAGCAGTATACAGTTAAACTATGGCTACACCTTC	CASSIQLNYGYTF
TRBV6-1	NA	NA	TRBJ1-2	TGTGCCAGCAGTGAAGGTTTCTGGGGGAACTATGGCTACACCTTC	CASSEGFWGNYGYTF
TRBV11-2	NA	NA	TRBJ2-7	TGTGCCAGGGGGACCTCTCTGAGTGGGAGGTCCTACGAGCAGTACTTC	CARGTSLSGRSYEQYF
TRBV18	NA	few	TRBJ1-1	TGTGCCAGCTCACCAAGCTCGGCCCAGGACACTGAAGCTTTCTTT	CASSPSSAQDTEAFF
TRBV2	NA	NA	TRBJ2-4	TGTGCCAGCAGTGATCGGGCGGGACTAGCCAAAAACATTCAGTACTTC	CASSDRAGLAKNIQYF
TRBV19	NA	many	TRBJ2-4	TGTGCCTCAGTAGACCGGGGAAACATTCAGTACTTC	CASVDRGNIQYF
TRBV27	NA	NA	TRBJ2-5	TGTGCCAGCGGTATCCCCAGGGAGACCCAGTACTTC	CASGIPRETQYF
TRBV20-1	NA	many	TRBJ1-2	TGCAGTGCTCGTAAGGGGGGGACAATTAACTATGGCTACACCTTC	CSARKGGTINYGYTF
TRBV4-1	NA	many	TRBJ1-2	TGCGCCAGCAGCCAAGAGACTACTGTCCCTGGCTATGGCTACACCTTC	CASSQETTVPGYGYTF
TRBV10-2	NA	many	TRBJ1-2	TGCGCCAGCAGTGAGGCCCTGGACCTCTATGGCTACACCTTC	CASSEALDLYGYTF
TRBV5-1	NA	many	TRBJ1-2	TGCGCCAGCAGCGCAACCCCCACTAACTATGGCTACACCTTC	CASSATPTNYGYTF
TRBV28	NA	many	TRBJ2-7	TGTGCCAGCAGCATAATGACAGCTCCCTCCTACGAGCAGTACTTC	CASSIMTAPSYEQYF
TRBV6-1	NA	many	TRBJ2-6	TGTGCCAGCAGTGAAGTCAAGGGCTCTGGGGCCAACGTCCTGACTTTC	CASSEVKGSGANVLTF
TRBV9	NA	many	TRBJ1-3	TGTGCCAGCAGCGCGACAAGCGGAAACACCATATATTTT	CASSATSGNTIYF
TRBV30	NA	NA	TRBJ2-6	TGTGCTTGCCGGGGGGCTGGTGGGGCCAACGTCCTGACTTTC	CACRGAGGANVLTF
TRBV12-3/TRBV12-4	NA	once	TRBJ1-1	TGTGCCAGCCGCTCGATGGGATACACTGAAGCTTTCTTT	CASRSMGYTEAFF
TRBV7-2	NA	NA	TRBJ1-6	TGTGCCAGCAGCTTAGTGGGGGGGCGATCTTCACCCCTCCACTTT	CASSLVGGRSSPLHF
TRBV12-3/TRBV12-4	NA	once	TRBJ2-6	TGTGCCAGCAGTTTACGGAATAGTGGGGCCAACGTCCTGACTTTC	CASSLRNSGANVLTF
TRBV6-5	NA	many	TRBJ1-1	TGTGCCAGCGGTAGTCGAAGGGTAGGAAAAACTGAAGCTTTCTTT	CASGSRRVGKTEAFF